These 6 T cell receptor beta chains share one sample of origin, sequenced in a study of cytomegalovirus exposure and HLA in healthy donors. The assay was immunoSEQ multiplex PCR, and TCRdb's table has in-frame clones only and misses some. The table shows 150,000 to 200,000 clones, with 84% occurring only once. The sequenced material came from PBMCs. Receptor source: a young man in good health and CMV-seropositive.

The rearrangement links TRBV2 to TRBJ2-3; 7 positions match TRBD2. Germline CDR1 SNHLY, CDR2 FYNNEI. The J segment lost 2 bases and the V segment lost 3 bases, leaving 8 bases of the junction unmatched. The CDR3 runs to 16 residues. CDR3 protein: CASSEYGLDTTDTQYF. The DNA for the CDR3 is TGTGCCAGCAGTGAGTACGGACTAGATACCACAGATACGCAGTATTTT.

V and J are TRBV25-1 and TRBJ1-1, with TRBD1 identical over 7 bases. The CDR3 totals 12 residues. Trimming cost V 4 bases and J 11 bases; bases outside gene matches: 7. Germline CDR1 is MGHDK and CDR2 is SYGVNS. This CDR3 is CASSATGKYAFF. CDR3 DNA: TGTGCCAGCAGTGCGACAGGGAAATATGCTTTCTTT.

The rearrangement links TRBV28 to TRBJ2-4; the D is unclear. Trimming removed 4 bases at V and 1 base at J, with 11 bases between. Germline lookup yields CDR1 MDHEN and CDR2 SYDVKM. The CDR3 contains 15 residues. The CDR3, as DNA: TGTGCCAGCAGTTCTCCCTCAGCGGCCAAAAACATTCAGTACTTC. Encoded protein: CASSSPSAAKNIQYF.

The CDR3 coding sequence is TGTGCCAGCAGCTACGCGGGGCTCTCTGGAAACACCATATATTTT. It is translated as CASSYAGLSGNTIYF. The chain carries TRBV7-9 and TRBJ1-3; D might be TRBD1 (5 bases). CDR3 length: 15 residues. Germline V CDR1 and CDR2: SEHNR, FQNEAQ (reference sequence). Trimming shortened V by 4 bases and J by 0 bases, and 10 bases separated the two germline ends.

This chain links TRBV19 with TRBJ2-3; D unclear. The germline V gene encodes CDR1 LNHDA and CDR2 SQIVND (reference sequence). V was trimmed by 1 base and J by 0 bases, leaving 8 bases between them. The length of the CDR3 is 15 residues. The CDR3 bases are TGTGCCAGTAGTATAGCGGTCGAAAGCACAGATACGCAGTATTTT. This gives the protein CASSIAVESTDTQYF.

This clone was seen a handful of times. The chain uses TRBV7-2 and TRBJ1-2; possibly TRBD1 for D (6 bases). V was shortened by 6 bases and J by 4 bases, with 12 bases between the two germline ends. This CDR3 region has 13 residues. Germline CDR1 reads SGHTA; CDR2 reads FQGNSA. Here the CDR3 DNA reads TGTGCCAGCAGACCAACAGGGAGCTATGGCTACACCTTC. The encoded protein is CASRPTGSYGYTF. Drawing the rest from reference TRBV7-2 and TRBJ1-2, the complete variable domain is GAGVSQSPSNKVTEKGKDVELRCDPISGHTALYWYRQSLGQGLEFLIYFQGNSAPDKSGLPSDRFSAERTGGSVSTLTIQRTQQEDSAVYLCASRPTGSYGYTFGSGTRLTVV.